This T cell receptor beta chain derives from a study of blood T cell repertoires in COVID-19. Overall study context: Samples representing acute and convalescent COVID-19 were sourced from the United States, Italy and Spain. PBMCs, B-cell-depleted T cells, or T cells were the source of the cDNA or gDNA that made up the material.

Profiling relied on immunoSEQ multiplex PCR, and the TCRdb table lists in-frame clones only, not all of them. The repertoire has 390,000 or so clones, 70% to 90% of them found once; the top ten carry around 3%. The ends were cut back, 4 bases at V and 10 bases at J, with 14 bases in the middle. The CDR3 runs 14 residues. Germline V CDR1 and CDR2: LNHDA, SQIVND (reference sequence). This receptor was obtained from a woman aged 30 to 39 with COVID-19, enrolled during active disease. The chain uses TRBV19 and TRBJ1-6; TRBD1 might be the D (5 bases). Sequencing was performed on peripheral blood. The CDR3 DNA reads TGTGCCAGTAGTAATACCCTCCAGGGATCACCCCTCCACTTT. The encoded protein is CASSNTLQGSPLHF.